This TCR beta chain was obtained from a study of T cells in localized non-small cell lung cancer. General study results and limits: The study linked higher blood T cell density to longer overall survival. A median of about 58 of the top 100 tumor clones appeared in adjacent lung, which was paired and uninvolved. Measurement of T cell clonality placed uninvolved adjacent lung highest, above the level in tumor.

The V and J ends lost 3 bases and 6 bases respectively, with 6 bases between them. There are 12 residues in the CDR3. As for this clone: Its antigen is undetermined.

This table comes from immunoSEQ multiplex PCR, and its TCRdb copy is limited to in-frame clones, with some not included. Seen here are roughly 84,000 clones, more than 70% observed once, and the top ten hold around 20%. V is TRBV23-1 and J is TRBJ1-5; D uncertain. TRBV23-1 is sorted into the ORF group, with uncertain function. The material was peripheral blood, obtained before any cancer treatment. The origin of this receptor is a woman aged 35 to 70 with stage I squamous cell lung carcinoma. The CDR3 coding sequence is TGCGCCAGCAGTCACCCTACTCAGCCCCAGCATTTT. Translated: CASSHPTQPQHF.